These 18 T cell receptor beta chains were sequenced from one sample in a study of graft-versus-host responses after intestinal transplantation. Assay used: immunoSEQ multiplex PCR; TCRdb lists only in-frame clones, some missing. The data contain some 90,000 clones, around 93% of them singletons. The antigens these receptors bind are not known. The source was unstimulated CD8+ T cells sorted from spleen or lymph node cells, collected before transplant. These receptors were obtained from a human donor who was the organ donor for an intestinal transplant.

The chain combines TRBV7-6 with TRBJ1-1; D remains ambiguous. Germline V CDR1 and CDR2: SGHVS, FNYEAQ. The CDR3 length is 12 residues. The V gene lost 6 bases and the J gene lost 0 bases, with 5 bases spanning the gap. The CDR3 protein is CASSRVNTEAFF. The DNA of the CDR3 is TGTGCCAGCAGTCGGGTGAACACTGAAGCTTTCTTT.

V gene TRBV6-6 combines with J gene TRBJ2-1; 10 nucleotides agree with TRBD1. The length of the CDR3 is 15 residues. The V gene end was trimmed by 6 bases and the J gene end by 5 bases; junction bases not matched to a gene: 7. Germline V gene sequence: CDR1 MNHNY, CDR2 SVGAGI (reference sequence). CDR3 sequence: CASSLRDRGHNEQFF. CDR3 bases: TGTGCCAGCAGCCTCCGGGACAGGGGTCACAATGAGCAGTTCTTC.

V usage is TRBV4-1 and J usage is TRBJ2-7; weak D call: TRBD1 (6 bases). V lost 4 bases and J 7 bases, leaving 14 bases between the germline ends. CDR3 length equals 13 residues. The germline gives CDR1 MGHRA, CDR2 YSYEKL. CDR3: CASSRQQGTEQYF. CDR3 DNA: TGCGCCAGCAGCCGGCAACAGGGAACGGAGCAGTACTTC.

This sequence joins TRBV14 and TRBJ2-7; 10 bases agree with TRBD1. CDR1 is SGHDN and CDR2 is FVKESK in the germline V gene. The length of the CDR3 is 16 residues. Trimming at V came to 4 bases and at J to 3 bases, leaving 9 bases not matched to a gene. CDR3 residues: CASSPGLGTGVYEQYF. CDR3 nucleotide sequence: TGTGCCAGCAGCCCCGGACTTGGGACAGGGGTCTACGAGCAGTACTTC.

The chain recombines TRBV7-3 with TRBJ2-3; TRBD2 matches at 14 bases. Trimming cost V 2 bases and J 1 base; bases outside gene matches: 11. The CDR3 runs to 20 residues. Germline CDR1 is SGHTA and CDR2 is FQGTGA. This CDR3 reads CASSLLPLGLAGGGTDTQYF. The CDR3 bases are TGTGCCAGCAGCTTACTTCCGCTTGGACTAGCGGGGGGAGGCACAGATACGCAGTATTTT. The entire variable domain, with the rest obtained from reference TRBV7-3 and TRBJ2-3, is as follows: GAGVSQTPSNKVTEKGKYVELRCDPISGHTALYWYRQSLGQGPEFLIYFQGTGAADDSGLPNDRFFAVRPEGSVSTLKIQRTERGDSAVYLCASSLLPLGLAGGGTDTQYFGPGTRLTVL.

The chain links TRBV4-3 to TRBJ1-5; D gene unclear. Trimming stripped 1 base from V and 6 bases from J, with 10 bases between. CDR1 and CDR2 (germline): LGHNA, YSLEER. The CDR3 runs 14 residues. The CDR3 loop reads CASSQAIGGQPQHF. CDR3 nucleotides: TGCGCCAGCAGCCAAGCTATCGGAGGTCAGCCCCAGCATTTT.

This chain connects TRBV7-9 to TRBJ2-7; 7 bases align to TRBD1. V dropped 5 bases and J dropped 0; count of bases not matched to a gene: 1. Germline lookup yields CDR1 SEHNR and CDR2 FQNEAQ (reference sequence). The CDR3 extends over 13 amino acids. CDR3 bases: TGTGCCAGCAGCCGGGACAGCTCCTACGAGCAGTACTTC. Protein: CASSRDSSYEQYF.

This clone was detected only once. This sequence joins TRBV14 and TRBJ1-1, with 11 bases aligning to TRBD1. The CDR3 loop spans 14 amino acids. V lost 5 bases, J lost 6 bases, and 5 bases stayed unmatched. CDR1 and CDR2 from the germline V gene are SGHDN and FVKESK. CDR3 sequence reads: CASSIGQGAAEAFF. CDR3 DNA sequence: TGTGCCAGCAGCATAGGACAGGGGGCCGCTGAAGCTTTCTTT.

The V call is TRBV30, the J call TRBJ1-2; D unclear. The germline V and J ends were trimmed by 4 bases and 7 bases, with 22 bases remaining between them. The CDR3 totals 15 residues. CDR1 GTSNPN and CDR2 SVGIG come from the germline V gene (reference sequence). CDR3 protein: CAWTHGSASWFGYTF. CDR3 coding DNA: TGTGCCTGGACACACGGGTCGGCATCTTGGTTTGGCTACACCTTC.

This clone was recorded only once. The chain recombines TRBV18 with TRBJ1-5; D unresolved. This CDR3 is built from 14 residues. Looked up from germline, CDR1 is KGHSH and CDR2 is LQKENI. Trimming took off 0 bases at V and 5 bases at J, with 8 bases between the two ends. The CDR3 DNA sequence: TGTGCCAGCTCACCACCGCGGGAGGATCAGCCCCAGCATTTT. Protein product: CASSPPREDQPQHF.

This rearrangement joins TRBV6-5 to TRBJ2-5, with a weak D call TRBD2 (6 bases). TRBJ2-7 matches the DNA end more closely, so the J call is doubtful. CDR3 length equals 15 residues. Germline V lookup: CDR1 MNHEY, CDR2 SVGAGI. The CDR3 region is CASSYLPGLYYEQYF. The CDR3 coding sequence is TGTGCCAGCAGTTACTTACCGGGACTGTACTACGAGCAGTACTTC.

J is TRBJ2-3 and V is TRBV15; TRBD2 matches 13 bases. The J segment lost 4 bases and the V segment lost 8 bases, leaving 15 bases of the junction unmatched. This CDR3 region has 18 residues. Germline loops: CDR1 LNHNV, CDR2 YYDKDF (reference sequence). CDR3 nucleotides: TGTGCCACCTTTCGGCTTGATGGGACTAGCGGGGAGGCAGATACGCAGTATTTT. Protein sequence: CATFRLDGTSGEADTQYF.

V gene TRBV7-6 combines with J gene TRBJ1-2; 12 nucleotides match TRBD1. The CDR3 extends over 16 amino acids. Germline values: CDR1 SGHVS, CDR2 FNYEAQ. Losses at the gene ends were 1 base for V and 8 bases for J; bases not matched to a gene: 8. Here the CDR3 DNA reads TGTGCCAGCAGCTTAGAGGAGCCGGGACAGGGGGCCGGCTACACCTTC. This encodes CASSLEEPGQGAGYTF. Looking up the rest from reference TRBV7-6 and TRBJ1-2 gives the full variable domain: GAGVSQSPRYKVTKRGQDVALRCDPISGHVSLYWYRQALGQGPEFLTYFNYEAQQDKSGLPNDRFSAERPEGSISTLTIQRTEQRDSAMYRCASSLEEPGQGAGYTFGSGTRLTVV.

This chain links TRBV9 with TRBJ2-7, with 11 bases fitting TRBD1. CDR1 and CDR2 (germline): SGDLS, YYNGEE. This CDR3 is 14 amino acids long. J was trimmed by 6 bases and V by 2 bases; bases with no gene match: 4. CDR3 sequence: CASSVSGTGGEQYF. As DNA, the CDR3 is TGTGCCAGCAGCGTCTCCGGGACAGGGGGCGAGCAGTACTTC.

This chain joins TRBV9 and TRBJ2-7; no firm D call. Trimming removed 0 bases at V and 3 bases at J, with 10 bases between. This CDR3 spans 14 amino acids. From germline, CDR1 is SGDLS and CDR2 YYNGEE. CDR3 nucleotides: TGTGCCAGCAGCGTAGCTACAGAGAGCTACGAGCAGTACTTC. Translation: CASSVATESYEQYF.

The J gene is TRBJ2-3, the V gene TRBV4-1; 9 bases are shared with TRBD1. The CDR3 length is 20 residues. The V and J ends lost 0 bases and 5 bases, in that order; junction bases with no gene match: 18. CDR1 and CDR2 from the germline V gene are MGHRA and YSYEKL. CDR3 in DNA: TGCGCCAGCAGCCAAGAAGAGGGGGGGACCGGGACAGGGTATCGAGATACGCAGTATTTT. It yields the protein CASSQEEGGTGTGYRDTQYF.

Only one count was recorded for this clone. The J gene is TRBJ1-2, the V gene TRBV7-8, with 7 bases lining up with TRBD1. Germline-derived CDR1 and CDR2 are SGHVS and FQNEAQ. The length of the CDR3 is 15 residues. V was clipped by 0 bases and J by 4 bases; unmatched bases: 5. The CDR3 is CASSLARGTVYGYTF. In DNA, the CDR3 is TGTGCCAGCAGCTTAGCAAGAGGGACAGTCTATGGCTACACCTTC.

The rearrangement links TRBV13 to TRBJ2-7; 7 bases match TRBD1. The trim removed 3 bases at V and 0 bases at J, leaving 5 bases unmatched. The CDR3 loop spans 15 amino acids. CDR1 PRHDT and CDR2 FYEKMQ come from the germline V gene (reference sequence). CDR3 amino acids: CASSFAGGHSYEQYF. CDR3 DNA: TGTGCCAGCAGCTTCGCAGGGGGACACTCCTACGAGCAGTACTTC.